The present T cell receptor (beta chain) was sequenced within a study of control samples from healthy donors and cancer patients. Trimming cost V 4 bases and J 7 bases, with 10 bases left between them. The CDR3 contains 12 residues. Data came from immunoSEQ multiplex PCR; TCRdb stores just in-frame clones and leaves some out. The table shows about 160,000 clones, with roughly 94% occurring only once. Sequencing was carried out using PBMCs. V usage is TRBV12-3 or TRBV12-4 and J usage is TRBJ1-2; D remains unclear. The TCR sequence derives from a man in his 60s with colorectal cancer. CDR3 coding DNA: TGTGCCAGCAGTTGGCGGCGGGGTGGCTACACCTTC. Protein product: CASSWRRGGYTF.